The 21 T cell receptor beta chains presented below share a single source sample, sequenced in a study of Graves' ophthalmopathy and Graves' hyperthyroidism. TCR beta CDR3 regions were amplified from RNA transcripts. RT-PCR with HTBI primers came first, then second-round multiplex PCR. Via MiXCR, TCRdb re-called the multiplex PCR reads, giving one row per CDR3 protein. The table has about 620,000 distinct CDR3 sequences, about 24% seen once. The material sequenced was peripheral blood. The receptor source for this set is a woman younger than 30 with stable Graves' hyperthyroidism. Some clones in this sample may be carry-over from other donors' samples.

This clonotype was found many times. The J gene is TRBJ2-7, the V gene TRBV29-1; no firm D call. The CDR3 sequence is 13 residues long. CDR1 and CDR2 from the germline V gene are SQVTM and ANQGSEA. The CDR3: CSAEGVDLYEQYF. The CDR3 DNA reads TGCAGTGCAGAAGGAGTGGACCTCTACGAGCAGTACTTC.

This clonotype was recorded a few times. The chain employs TRBV11-2 and TRBJ2-7; D possibly corresponds to TRBD2 (6 bases). Deletions cut 0 bases from V and 3 bases from J, with 12 bases between. The germline CDR1 and CDR2 sequences are SGHAT and FQNNGV. There are 15 residues in the CDR3. The CDR3 DNA reads as TGTGCCAGCAGCTTAGACGGGCTAGCGAACTACGAGCAGTACTTC. Protein sequence: CASSLDGLANYEQYF.

This clonotype was recorded many times. The rearrangement links TRBV11-2 to TRBJ1-3, with D unresolved. Germline assignment: CDR1 SGHAT and CDR2 FQNNGV. CDR3 length: 13 amino acids. Trimming removed 6 bases at V and 0 bases at J, with 6 bases between. The CDR3, as DNA: TGTGCCAGCAGATTGACCTCTGGAAACACCATATATTTT. It codes for CASRLTSGNTIYF.

This clonotype was picked up one time. The V call is TRBV11-2, the J call TRBJ2-7; 7 nucleotides match TRBD2. J gave up 2 bases and V 6 bases, and 13 bases lay outside the gene matches. Germline V CDR1 and CDR2: SGHAT, FQNNGV. This CDR3 has 16 residues. CDR3 sequence: CASRMAGVELPYEQYF. The CDR3 DNA reads TGTGCCAGCAGGATGGCGGGGGTGGAACTTCCCTACGAGCAGTACTTC.

This clonotype was seen at least ten times. V usage is TRBV6-2 or TRBV6-3 and J usage is TRBJ1-1, with 11 bases fitting TRBD1. V was pared by 6 bases and J by 5 bases, with 5 bases of the junction left unmatched. Per germline, CDR1 MNHEY and CDR2 SVGEGT. The CDR3 is 14 amino acids. The CDR3 reads CASRERDRGTEAFF. The CDR3 DNA reads TGTGCCAGCAGGGAGAGGGACAGGGGGACTGAAGCTTTCTTT.

There are many counts of this clonotype. The rearrangement joins TRBV15 to TRBJ1-6; no clear D. V was clipped by 1 base and J by 8 bases, with 3 bases between them. Germline loops: CDR1 LNHNV, CDR2 YYDKDF (reference sequence). This CDR3 region has 12 residues. The CDR3 DNA reads TGTGCCACCAGCAGAGGTGATTCACCCCTCCACTTT. Translating gives CATSRGDSPLHF.

This clonotype showed up many times. This chain links TRBV7-6 with TRBJ2-2; D might be TRBD2 (5 bases). V was pared by 1 base and J by 4 bases, with 13 bases between. In germline, CDR1 is SGHVS, CDR2 FNYEAQ. This CDR3 is 16 amino acids long. The CDR3: CASSLGGPRGTGELFF. CDR3 nucleotides: TGTGCCAGCAGCTTAGGAGGCCCTCGGGGCACCGGGGAGCTGTTTTTT.

This clonotype came up many times. V and J are TRBV6-1 and TRBJ2-7, with no clear D. In germline, CDR1 is MNHNS, CDR2 SASEGT. Trimming took off 0 bases at V and 2 bases at J, with 11 bases between the two ends. The CDR3 runs 15 residues. CDR3 region: CASSEANPIPYEQYF. Written as DNA, the CDR3 is TGTGCCAGCAGTGAAGCGAACCCTATCCCCTACGAGCAGTACTTC.

This clonotype came up many times. J is TRBJ1-5 and V is TRBV20-1; D is ambiguous. CDR3 size: 12 residues. Per the germline V gene, CDR1 is DFQATT and CDR2 is SNEGSKA (reference sequence). V was clipped by 6 bases and J by 5 bases, with 11 bases between them. The DNA for the CDR3 is TGCAGTGCCCTTCAGGAGGATCAGCCCCAGCATTTT. Translation gives CSALQEDQPQHF.

The rearrangement links TRBV27 to TRBJ1-2; a possible D gene is TRBD1 (6 bases). V gave up 2 bases and J gave up 1 base, with 11 bases separating them. Germline CDR1 and CDR2: MNHEY and SMNVEV (reference sequence). The CDR3 consists of 15 residues. CDR3 DNA sequence: TGTGCCAGCAGTTTACGCGGGGGGCGTAACTATGGCTACACCTTC. It encodes CASSLRGGRNYGYTF.

This clonotype has more than one count but fewer than ten. The chain carries TRBV19 and TRBJ2-5; either TRBD1 or TRBD2 may supply D (6 bases each). Trimming removed 3 bases at V and 4 bases at J, with 12 bases between. CDR3 length equals 14 residues. The germline CDR1 and CDR2 sequences are LNHDA and SQIVND (reference sequence). This CDR3 reads CASSILWGAETQYF. CDR3 nucleotides: TGTGCCAGTAGTATTTTATGGGGGGCAGAGACCCAGTACTTC.

This clonotype was observed at least ten times. This sequence joins TRBV20-1 and TRBJ1-1; no clear D gene. CDR3 length equals 15 residues. The germline V gene has CDR1 DFQATT and CDR2 SNEGSKA (reference sequence). CDR3 in amino acids: CSVSASGLLNTEAFF. Here the CDR3 DNA reads TGCAGCGTTTCTGCTTCTGGCCTCTTGAACACTGAAGCTTTCTTT.

This clonotype was counted many times. The rearrangement uses TRBV20-1 and TRBJ2-1, with 11 positions matching TRBD2. Germline CDR1 is DFQATT and CDR2 is SNEGSKA (reference sequence). The CDR3 loop spans 15 amino acids. J was trimmed by 7 bases and V by 3 bases; bases with no gene match: 8. CDR3 in DNA: TGCAGTGCTAGCTCCGGGACTAGCGGAGGTAATGAGCAGTTCTTC. The encoded protein is CSASSGTSGGNEQFF.

The table lists this clonotype with many counts. This chain uses TRBV20-1 with TRBJ2-5, with TRBD1 as a possible D gene (5 bases). This CDR3 has 15 amino acids. Per the germline V gene, CDR1 is DFQATT and CDR2 is SNEGSKA (reference sequence). Deletions cut 6 bases from V and 5 bases from J, with 22 bases between. The DNA of the CDR3 is TGCAGTGCAGCCTCTCCCGCTTTGGGGCTCGAGACCCAGTACTTC. Protein: CSAASPALGLETQYF.

This chain connects TRBV24-1 to TRBJ1-2, with D unclear. The germline V and J ends were trimmed by 5 bases and 6 bases, with 6 bases remaining between them. The CDR3 contains 11 residues. Germline V CDR1 and CDR2: KGHDR, SFDVKD. DNA of the CDR3: TGTGCCACCAGTGGTTTCCATGGCTACACCTTC. Residues: CATSGFHGYTF.

Many counts were recorded for this clonotype. This chain uses TRBV10-3 with TRBJ2-7, with D possibly called TRBD1 or TRBD2 (5 bases each). This CDR3 has 12 amino acids. With 9 bases removed from V and 9 bases from J, the gap between germline ends came to 18 bases. Germline V gives CDR1 ENHRY, CDR2 SYGVKD. Written as DNA, the CDR3 is TGTGCCATTACCGCGGACCGTGGGGGGCAGTACTTC. Translated, it gives CAITADRGGQYF.

Regarding this clonotype: Since a much larger clone is just one base distant, this may be a read error. It is likely a read error, because the conserved phenylalanine at the end of the CDR3 is missing. It is unclear where the CDR3 begins or ends on the DNA, so no DNA is shown, and the CDR3 is as TCRdb lists it. The rearrangement joins TRBV12-3 or TRBV12-4 to TRBJ1-2; TRBD1, the D gene given by the table, was not confirmed from the DNA. With termini counted, the CDR3 has 13 amino acids. The CDR3: CASSLAAGFGYAL.

This clonotype was observed at least ten times. The chain couples TRBV14 to TRBJ1-6, with no clear D. Trimming left V 2 bases short and J 6 bases short, with 5 bases between. This CDR3 is built from 13 residues. Germline V lookup: CDR1 SGHDN, CDR2 FVKESK. The CDR3 sequence is CASSQRLNSPLHF. CDR3 coding DNA: TGTGCCAGCAGCCAACGGCTTAATTCACCCCTCCACTTT.

This clonotype was recorded at least ten times. Given a much more abundant clone one base away, this may be a read error. The chain is built from TRBV7-2 and TRBJ2-7; D perhaps matches TRBD2 (5 bases). Trimming left V 8 bases short and J 3 bases short, with 5 bases between. The CDR3 is 10 residues long. CDR1 is SGHTA, CDR2 FQGNSA, per germline. The CDR3: CASGGYEQYF. CDR3 nucleotides: TGTGCCAGCGGAGGCTACGAGCAGTACTTC.

V usage is TRBV27 and J usage is TRBJ2-5; no clear D gene. The CDR3 is made up of 13 amino acids. Germline lookup yields CDR1 MNHEY and CDR2 SMNVEV (reference sequence). V shed 2 bases and J shed 3 bases, with 7 bases lying between them. CDR3: CASSLRTKETQYF. CDR3 DNA: TGTGCCAGCAGTTTACGAACGAAAGAGACCCAGTACTTC.

The chain joins TRBV4-1 to TRBJ1-3; 7 bases agree with TRBD1. This CDR3 comprises 20 residues. Per germline, CDR1 MGHRA and CDR2 YSYEKL. Germline trimming cut 0 bases from V and 1 base from J; bases unmatched to any gene: 15. The CDR3 nucleotides are TGCGCCAGCAGCCAAGATCGAGGGGTACAGGGGCCGACATCTGGAAACACCATATATTTT. This codes for CASSQDRGVQGPTSGNTIYF.